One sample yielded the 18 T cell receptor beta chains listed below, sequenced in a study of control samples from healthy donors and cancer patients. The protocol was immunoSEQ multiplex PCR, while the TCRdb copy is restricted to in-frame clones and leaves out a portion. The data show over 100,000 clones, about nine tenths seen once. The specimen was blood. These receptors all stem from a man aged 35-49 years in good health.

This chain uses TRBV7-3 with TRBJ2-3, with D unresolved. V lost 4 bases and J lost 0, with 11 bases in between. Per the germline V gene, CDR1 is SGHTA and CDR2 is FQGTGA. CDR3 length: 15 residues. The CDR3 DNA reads TGTGCCAGCAGCTCCGGCACCGGGAGCACAGATACGCAGTATTTT. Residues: CASSSGTGSTDTQYF. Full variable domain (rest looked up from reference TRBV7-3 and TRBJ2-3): GAGVSQTPSNKVTEKGKYVELRCDPISGHTALYWYRQSLGQGPEFLIYFQGTGAADDSGLPNDRFFAVRPEGSVSTLKIQRTERGDSAVYLCASSSGTGSTDTQYFGPGTRLTVL.

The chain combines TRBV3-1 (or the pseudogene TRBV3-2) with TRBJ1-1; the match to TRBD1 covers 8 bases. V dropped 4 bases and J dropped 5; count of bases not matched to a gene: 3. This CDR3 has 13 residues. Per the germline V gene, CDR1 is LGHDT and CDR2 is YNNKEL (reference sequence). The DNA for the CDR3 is TGTGCCAGCAGCCGGACAGGGAGAACTGAAGCTTTCTTT. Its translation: CASSRTGRTEAFF.

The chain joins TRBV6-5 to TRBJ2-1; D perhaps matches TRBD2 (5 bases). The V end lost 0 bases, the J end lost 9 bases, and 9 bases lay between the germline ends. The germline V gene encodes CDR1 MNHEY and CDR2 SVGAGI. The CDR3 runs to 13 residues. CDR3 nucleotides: TGTGCCAGCAGTTACTCAGTTGGGAGTGAGCAGTTCTTC. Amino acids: CASSYSVGSEQFF.

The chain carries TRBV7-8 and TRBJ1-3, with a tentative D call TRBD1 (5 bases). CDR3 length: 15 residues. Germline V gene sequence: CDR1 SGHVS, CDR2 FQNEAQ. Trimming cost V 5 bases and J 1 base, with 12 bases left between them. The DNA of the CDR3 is TGTGCCAGCAGCGACAGCAAAGAATCTGGAAACACCATATATTTT. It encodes CASSDSKESGNTIYF.

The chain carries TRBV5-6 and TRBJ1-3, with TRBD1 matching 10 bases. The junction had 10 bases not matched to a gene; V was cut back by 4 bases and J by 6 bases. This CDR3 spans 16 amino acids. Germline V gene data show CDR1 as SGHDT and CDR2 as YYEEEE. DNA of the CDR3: TGTGCCAGCAGCCGACAGGGGGCTTCTGGGGAAAACACCATATATTTT. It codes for CASSRQGASGENTIYF.

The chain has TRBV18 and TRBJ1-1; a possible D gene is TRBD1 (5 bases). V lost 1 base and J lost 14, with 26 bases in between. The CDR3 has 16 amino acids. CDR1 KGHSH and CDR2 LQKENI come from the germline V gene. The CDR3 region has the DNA TGTGCCAGCTCACCACTGGGGACCGACATTCAGAAGCGGGTATTCTTT. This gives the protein CASSPLGTDIQKRVFF.

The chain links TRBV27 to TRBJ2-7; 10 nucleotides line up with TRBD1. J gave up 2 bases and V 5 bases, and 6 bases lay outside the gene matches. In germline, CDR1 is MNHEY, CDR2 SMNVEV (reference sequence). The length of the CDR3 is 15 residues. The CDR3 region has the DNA TGTGCCAGCAGTACCCGGACAGGGGGGGCCTACGAGCAGTACTTC. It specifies CASSTRTGGAYEQYF.

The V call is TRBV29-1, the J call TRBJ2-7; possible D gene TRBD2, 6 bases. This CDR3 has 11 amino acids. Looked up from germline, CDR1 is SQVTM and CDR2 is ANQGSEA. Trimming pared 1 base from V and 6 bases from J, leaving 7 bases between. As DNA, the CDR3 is TGCAGCGTTGAAGCGGAGGGCGAGCAGTACTTC. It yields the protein CSVEAEGEQYF.

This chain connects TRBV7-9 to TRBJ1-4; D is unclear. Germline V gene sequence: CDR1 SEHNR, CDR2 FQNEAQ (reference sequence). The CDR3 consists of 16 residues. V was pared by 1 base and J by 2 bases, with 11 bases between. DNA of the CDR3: TGTGCCAGCAGCTTAGGGGAGGGAATCACTAATGAAAAACTGTTTTTT. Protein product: CASSLGEGITNEKLFF.

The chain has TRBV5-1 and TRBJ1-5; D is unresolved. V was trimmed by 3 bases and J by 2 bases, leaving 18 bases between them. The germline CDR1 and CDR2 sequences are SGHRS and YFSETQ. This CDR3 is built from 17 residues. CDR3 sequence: CASSSISRVGGNQPQHF. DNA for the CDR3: TGCGCCAGCAGCTCCATTAGTAGGGTCGGGGGCAATCAGCCCCAGCATTTT.

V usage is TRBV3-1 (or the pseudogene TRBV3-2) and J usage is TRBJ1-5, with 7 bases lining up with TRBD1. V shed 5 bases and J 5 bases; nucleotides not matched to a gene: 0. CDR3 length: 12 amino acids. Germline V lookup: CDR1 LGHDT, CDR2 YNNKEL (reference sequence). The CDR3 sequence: CASSTGDQPQHF. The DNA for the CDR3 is TGTGCCAGCAGCACAGGGGATCAGCCCCAGCATTTT.

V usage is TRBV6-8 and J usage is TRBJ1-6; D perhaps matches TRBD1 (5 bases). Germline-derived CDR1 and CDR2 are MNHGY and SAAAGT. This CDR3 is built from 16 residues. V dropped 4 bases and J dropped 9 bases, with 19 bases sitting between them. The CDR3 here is CASSLIQVGGISPLHF. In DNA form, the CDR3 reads TGTGCCAGCAGTTTGATCCAGGTTGGGGGGATTTCACCCCTCCACTTT.

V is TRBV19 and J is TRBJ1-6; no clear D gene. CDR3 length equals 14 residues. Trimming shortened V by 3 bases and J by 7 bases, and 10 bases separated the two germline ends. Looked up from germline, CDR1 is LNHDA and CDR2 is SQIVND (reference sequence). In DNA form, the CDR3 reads TGTGCCAGTAGTATTGGGGTCTCAAATTCACCCCTCCACTTT. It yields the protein CASSIGVSNSPLHF.

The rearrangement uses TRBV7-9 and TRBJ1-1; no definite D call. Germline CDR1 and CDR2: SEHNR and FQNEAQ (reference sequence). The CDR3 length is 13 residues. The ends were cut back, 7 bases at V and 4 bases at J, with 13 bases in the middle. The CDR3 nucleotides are TGTGCCAGCAATAGGGAGGTATCCACTGAAGCTTTCTTT. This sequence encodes CASNREVSTEAFF. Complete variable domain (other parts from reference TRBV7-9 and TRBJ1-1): DTGVSQNPRHKITKRGQNVTFRCDPISEHNRLYWYRQTLGQGPEFLTYFQNEAQLEKSRLLSDRFSAERPKGSFSTLEIQRTEQGDSAMYLCASNREVSTEAFFGQGTRLTVV.

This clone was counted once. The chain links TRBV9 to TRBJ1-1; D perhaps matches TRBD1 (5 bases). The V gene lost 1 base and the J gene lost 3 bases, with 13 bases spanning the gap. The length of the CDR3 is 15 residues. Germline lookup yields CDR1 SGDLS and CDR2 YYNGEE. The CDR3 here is CASSVRARGDTEAFF. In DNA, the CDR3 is TGTGCCAGCAGCGTACGAGCACGGGGGGACACTGAAGCTTTCTTT.

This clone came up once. The DNA for the CDR3 is TGTGCCAGCAGCTTAAAAGGACAGGGGGCCGCAGATACGCAGTATTTT. This encodes CASSLKGQGAADTQYF. The chain couples TRBV7-3 to TRBJ2-3, with 11 bases lining up with TRBD1. CDR3 length equals 16 residues. CDR1 and CDR2 from the germline V gene are SGHTA and FQGTGA. Trimming removed 1 base from V and 4 bases from J; junction bases left unmatched: 4.

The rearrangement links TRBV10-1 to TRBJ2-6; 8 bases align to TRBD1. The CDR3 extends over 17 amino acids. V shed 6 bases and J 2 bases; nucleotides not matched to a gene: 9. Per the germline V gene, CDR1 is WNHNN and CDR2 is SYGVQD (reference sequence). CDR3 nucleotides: TGCGCCAGCAGCGGAGCGGACAGGGAGACTGGGGCCAACGTCCTGACTTTC. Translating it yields CASSGADRETGANVLTF.

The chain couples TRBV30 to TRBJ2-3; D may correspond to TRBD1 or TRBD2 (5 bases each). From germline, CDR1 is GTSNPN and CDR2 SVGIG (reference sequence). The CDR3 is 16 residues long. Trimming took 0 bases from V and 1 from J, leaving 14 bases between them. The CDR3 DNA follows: TGTGCCTGGAGTGTTTACGGGGCCCTAGGCACAGATACGCAGTATTTT. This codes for CAWSVYGALGTDTQYF. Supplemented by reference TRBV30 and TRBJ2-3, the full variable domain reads SQTIHQWPATLVQPVGSPLSLECTVEGTSNPNLYWYRQAAGRGLQLLFYSVGIGQISSEVPQNLSASRPQDRQFILSSKKLLLSDSGFYLCAWSVYGALGTDTQYFGPGTRLTVL.